One sample yielded the 19 T cell receptor beta chains listed below, sequenced in a study of cytomegalovirus exposure and HLA in healthy donors. The study ran its PCR with 60 Vbeta and 13 Jbeta primers. Profiling relied on immunoSEQ multiplex PCR, and the TCRdb table lists in-frame clones only, not all of them. The table shows about 140,000 clones, with less than 10% occurring only once. Material: PBMCs. The receptors were sampled from a man aged 50-59 years in good health and CMV-seronegative.

This chain connects TRBV6-5 to TRBJ1-2; 11 nucleotides align to TRBD1. Germline CDR1 reads MNHEY; CDR2 reads SVGAGI. V shed 6 bases and J 7 bases; nucleotides not matched to a gene: 7. The CDR3 is made up of 14 amino acids. The CDR3 DNA follows: TGTGCCAGCAGACTCGGACAGGGGGCGAGTGGCTACACCTTC. As protein: CASRLGQGASGYTF.

There are a few counts of this clone. The chain couples TRBV11-2 to TRBJ2-1; 11 nucleotides match TRBD2. In germline, CDR1 is SGHAT, CDR2 FQNNGV. J gave up 4 bases and V 5 bases, and 4 bases lay outside the gene matches. The CDR3 loop spans 15 amino acids. In nucleotides, the CDR3 is TGTGCCAGCAGCCCCGGGACTAGCGGTTACAATGAGCAGTTCTTC. Translated, it gives CASSPGTSGYNEQFF.

This clone was seen more than once but under ten times. The chain links TRBV6-1 to TRBJ1-1; no firm D call. Germline CDR1 and CDR2: MNHNS and SASEGT. Trimming cost V 2 bases and J 8 bases, with 12 bases left between them. The CDR3 length is 13 residues. In DNA, the CDR3 is TGTGCCAGCAGTGAAACCCCCGGAGTCGAAGCTTTCTTT. Protein: CASSETPGVEAFF.

This chain uses TRBV6-4 with TRBJ2-2; 8 bases fit TRBD1. Germline CDR1 and CDR2: MRHNA and SNTAGT. J gave up 4 bases and V 6 bases, and 7 bases lay outside the gene matches. This CDR3 is built from 15 residues. The CDR3 loop is CASRMDRAGTGELFF. The CDR3 DNA is TGTGCCAGCAGGATGGACAGGGCAGGCACCGGGGAGCTGTTTTTT.

The chain carries TRBV7-9 and TRBJ2-7, with 8 bases matching TRBD2. Germline V gene sequence: CDR1 SEHNR, CDR2 FQNEAQ (reference sequence). J gave up 2 bases and V 5 bases, and 8 bases lay outside the gene matches. The CDR3 has 15 residues. The CDR3 coding sequence is TGTGCCAGCAGCGGGAGACTAGCGTCCGCCTACGAGCAGTACTTC. It encodes CASSGRLASAYEQYF.

In its sample, this clone was seen a few times. The chain links TRBV7-9 to TRBJ2-5; TRBD2 matches 8 bases. Per the germline V gene, CDR1 is SEHNR and CDR2 is FQNEAQ (reference sequence). With 2 bases clipped from V and 3 bases from J, the junction kept 5 bases outside the gene matches. The CDR3 spans 15 residues. The CDR3 sequence: CASSLQTSGKETQYF. For the CDR3, the DNA is TGTGCCAGCAGCTTACAAACTAGCGGCAAAGAGACCCAGTACTTC.

This clone occurred a few times. The CDR3 sequence is CASSFTSGGSNNEQFF. CDR3 nucleotide sequence: TGCGCCAGCAGCTTCACTAGCGGGGGCTCGAACAATGAGCAGTTCTTC. J is TRBJ2-1 and V is TRBV5-1; 11 bases agree with TRBD2. This CDR3 contains 16 residues. From germline, CDR1 is SGHRS and CDR2 YFSETQ. V lost 2 bases to trimming and J lost 5 bases; unmatched junction nucleotides: 6.

This clone turned up a few times. The chain links TRBV5-8 to TRBJ1-5; TRBD1 aligns across 10 bases. The ends lost 7 bases at V and 5 bases at J; junction bases unmatched: 15. Germline V gives CDR1 SGHTS, CDR2 YDEGEE. The CDR3 length is 17 residues. In DNA, the CDR3 is TGTGCCAGCTTCACATCGACAGGGGGCGATCCTCATCAGCCCCAGCATTTT. The encoded protein is CASFTSTGGDPHQPQHF.

The chain is built from TRBV6-1 and TRBJ1-4, with 10 bases lining up with TRBD1. Germline assignment: CDR1 MNHNS and CDR2 SASEGT. This CDR3 has 14 amino acids. V lost 4 bases, J lost 7 bases, and 3 bases stayed unmatched. The CDR3, as DNA: TGTGCCAGCAGTGGGACAGGGGGGGTTGAAAAACTGTTTTTT. It yields the protein CASSGTGGVEKLFF.

V gene TRBV28 combines with J gene TRBJ2-5; D ambiguous. Germline values: CDR1 MDHEN, CDR2 SYDVKM. Trimming shortened V by 4 bases and J by 7 bases, and 16 bases separated the two germline ends. CDR3 size: 14 residues. In DNA form, the CDR3 reads TGTGCCAGCAGTTCGAATACGCCTACTGGGACCCAGTACTTC. This codes for CASSSNTPTGTQYF.

V and J are TRBV5-1 and TRBJ1-1; TRBD1 matches 8 bases. The germline V gene has CDR1 SGHRS and CDR2 YFSETQ. CDR3 length: 14 amino acids. J gave up 11 bases and V 7 bases, and 16 bases lay outside the gene matches. CDR3 protein: CASGTGTGPTGAFF. For the CDR3, the DNA is TGCGCCAGCGGCACCGGGACAGGCCCTACGGGGGCTTTCTTT.

V is TRBV7-2 and J is TRBJ2-3; TRBD2 matches at 11 bases. The V gene end was trimmed by 1 base and the J gene end by 5 bases; junction bases not matched to a gene: 5. The germline V gene has CDR1 SGHTA and CDR2 FQGNSA. There are 16 residues in the CDR3. The CDR3 here is CASSLGASGRIDTQYF. The CDR3 bases are TGTGCCAGCAGCTTAGGGGCTAGCGGGAGGATAGATACGCAGTATTTT. Supplemented by reference TRBV7-2 and TRBJ2-3, the full variable domain reads GAGVSQSPSNKVTEKGKDVELRCDPISGHTALYWYRQSLGQGLEFLIYFQGNSAPDKSGLPSDRFSAERTGGSVSTLTIQRTQQEDSAVYLCASSLGASGRIDTQYFGPGTRLTVL.

The chain employs TRBV5-1 and TRBJ2-1; 7 bases line up with TRBD2. Germline V gene sequence: CDR1 SGHRS, CDR2 YFSETQ. The CDR3 runs 21 residues. V lost 3 bases to trimming and J lost 3 bases; unmatched junction nucleotides: 24. The CDR3 reads CASSSTDQGLGAVGFYNEQFF. Here the CDR3 DNA reads TGCGCCAGCAGCTCGACAGATCAAGGACTAGGGGCAGTAGGGTTCTACAATGAGCAGTTCTTC. Full variable domain (rest looked up from reference TRBV5-1 and TRBJ2-1): KAGVTQTPRYLIKTRGQQVTLSCSPISGHRSVSWYQQTPGQGLQFLFEYFSETQRNKGNFPGRFSGRQFSNSRSEMNVSTLELGDSALYLCASSSTDQGLGAVGFYNEQFFGPGTRLTVL.

This clone was picked up a small number of times. The V call is TRBV5-1, the J call TRBJ2-3, with D maybe TRBD2 (6 bases). The CDR3 is 18 residues long. Germline assignment: CDR1 SGHRS and CDR2 YFSETQ. The V and J ends lost 3 bases and 6 bases respectively, with 26 bases between them. The CDR3 DNA reads TGCGCCAGCAGCTCCGGACTCCGGGGGAGTAGCTCCGTTGATACGCAGTATTTT. Amino acids: CASSSGLRGSSSVDTQYF.

J is TRBJ2-7 and V is TRBV27, with D possibly TRBD1 on 5 matching bases. V dropped 6 bases and J dropped 4 bases, with 13 bases sitting between them. The CDR3 sequence is 13 residues long. Germline CDR1 reads MNHEY; CDR2 reads SMNVEV (reference sequence). CDR3 bases: TGTGCCAGCAGCCAGGGTTTGGGGTACGAGCAGTACTTC. This sequence encodes CASSQGLGYEQYF.

In this sample, this clone turned up a few times. The chain uses TRBV2 and TRBJ1-2; tentatively, D is TRBD1 (5 bases). The CDR3 is 13 amino acids. V lost 2 bases and J lost 7, with 11 bases in between. The germline V gene encodes CDR1 SNHLY and CDR2 FYNNEI. This chain's CDR3 is CASSEYRTSGYTF. The DNA of the CDR3 is TGTGCCAGCAGTGAATACAGGACGAGTGGCTACACCTTC.

V usage is TRBV11-3 and J usage is TRBJ2-1; 10 nucleotides agree with TRBD2. The J segment lost 4 bases and the V segment lost 1 base, leaving 7 bases of the junction unmatched. CDR3 length: 17 residues. CDR1 is SGHNT and CDR2 is YENEEA in the germline V gene. This chain's CDR3 is CASSLAWGLASYNEQFF. The CDR3 nucleotides are TGTGCCAGCAGCTTAGCCTGGGGACTAGCGAGTTACAATGAGCAGTTCTTC.

This clone was seen a few times. The chain has TRBV7-8 and TRBJ1-1; maybe TRBD1 (5 bases). CDR1 is SGHVS, CDR2 FQNEAQ, per germline. This CDR3 comprises 14 residues. V lost 3 bases and J 1 base, leaving 9 bases between the germline ends. CDR3 in DNA: TGTGCCAGCAGCTTCGGACACCCGAACACTGAAGCTTTCTTT. Protein: CASSFGHPNTEAFF.

This clone was observed a few times. This rearrangement joins TRBV2 to TRBJ1-5; D is unresolved. Per germline, CDR1 SNHLY and CDR2 FYNNEI. Trimming took off 3 bases at V and 1 base at J, with 7 bases between the two ends. The length of the CDR3 is 14 residues. As DNA, the CDR3 is TGTGCCAGCAGTGATTTAACAAGCAATCAGCCCCAGCATTTT. It yields the protein CASSDLTSNQPQHF.